The 30 T cell receptor beta chains below all came from one sample that was sequenced in a study of shared clonotypes between healthy human individuals. TCRdb keeps only in-frame clones here, not all; method: immunoSEQ multiplex PCR. The sample includes more than 2 million clones, approximately 92% seen only once; the top ten take 1.5% to 2%. Naive CD8 cells, CD45RO-negative and positively selected for CCR7, excluded terminally differentiated effector memory CD45RA+ cells. The specimen was naive CD8+ T cells from PBMCs. These receptors were collected from a man younger than 30 in good health. Some clones in this sample may be carry-over from other donors' samples.

The chain recombines TRBV2 with TRBJ2-5; 8 nucleotides line up with TRBD2. Germline values: CDR1 SNHLY, CDR2 FYNNEI. The CDR3 consists of 17 residues. The J segment lost 4 bases and the V segment lost 2 bases, leaving 12 bases of the junction unmatched. The CDR3 sequence: CASSEFSGGGTRETQYF. The CDR3, as DNA: TGTGCCAGCAGTGAATTTTCGGGAGGGGGGACGCGAGAGACCCAGTACTTC.

The genes are TRBV14 and TRBJ1-1, with a weak D call TRBD1 (6 bases). V was cut by 1 base and J by 5 bases, with 20 bases left in between. Germline CDR1 is SGHDN and CDR2 is FVKESK. This CDR3 comprises 17 residues. Here the CDR3 reads CASSQGPVGGVRTEAFF. The CDR3 nucleotides read TGTGCCAGCAGCCAAGGACCGGTTGGGGGCGTCAGGACTGAAGCTTTCTTT.

V gene TRBV5-4 combines with J gene TRBJ2-3; 8 bases are shared with TRBD2. This CDR3 contains 16 residues. V lost 2 bases, J lost 6 bases, and 11 bases stayed unmatched. From germline, CDR1 is SGHNT and CDR2 YYREEE (reference sequence). In nucleotides, the CDR3 is TGTGCCAGCAGCTTCAAGCGGGAGTGGGGTGCGGATACGCAGTATTTT. Protein: CASSFKREWGADTQYF.

The V and J genes are TRBV27 and TRBJ1-2, with TRBD1 matching 9 bases. The germline V gene has CDR1 MNHEY and CDR2 SMNVEV (reference sequence). This CDR3 spans 14 amino acids. Germline trimming cut 4 bases from V and 5 bases from J; bases unmatched to any gene: 5. In nucleotides, the CDR3 is TGTGCCAGCAGTTCAACAGGGGGCTTTTATGGCTACACCTTC. Protein: CASSSTGGFYGYTF.

This clone showed up just once. The chain has TRBV29-1 and TRBJ2-7; D is perhaps TRBD1 (6 bases). V was cut by 6 bases and J by 0 bases, with 18 bases left in between. This CDR3 region has 15 residues. Germline V gene data show CDR1 as SQVTM and CDR2 as ANQGSEA. This CDR3 reads CSVPVPGQPSYEQYF. The CDR3, as DNA: TGCAGCGTCCCCGTCCCAGGACAGCCCTCCTACGAGCAGTACTTC.

The V gene is TRBV28, the J gene TRBJ1-5, with D unclear. The germline CDR1 and CDR2 sequences are MDHEN and SYDVKM. Trimming removed 6 bases from V and 4 bases from J, with 13 bases in between. CDR3 length equals 14 residues. The CDR3 loop is CASSIWQLNQPQHF. In DNA, the CDR3 is TGTGCCAGCAGCATATGGCAGTTAAATCAGCCCCAGCATTTT.

This clone appeared a single time. The CDR3 here is CASSGRAKNIQYF. Written as DNA, the CDR3 is TGTGCCAGCAGCGGGCGGGCCAAAAACATTCAGTACTTC. The chain joins TRBV27 to TRBJ2-4; D gene uncertain. Trimming left V 6 bases short and J 1 base short, with 7 bases between. CDR3 size: 13 residues. The V gene's germline CDR1 is MNHEY and CDR2 SMNVEV (reference sequence).

The count of this clone is one. V is TRBV2 and J is TRBJ2-6; D is uncertain. The CDR3 loop spans 15 amino acids. CDR1 is SNHLY, CDR2 FYNNEI, per germline. Trimming cost V 4 bases and J 0 bases, with 7 bases left between them. CDR3 in amino acids: CASSVDLSGANVLTF. CDR3 DNA sequence: TGTGCCAGCAGTGTGGACCTCTCTGGGGCCAACGTCCTGACTTTC.

The chain recombines TRBV7-3 with TRBJ2-1; 7 bases line up with TRBD2. V dropped 2 bases and J dropped 6; count of bases not matched to a gene: 7. This CDR3 has 15 amino acids. Germline V gene sequence: CDR1 SGHTA, CDR2 FQGTGA. CDR3 region: CASSLSLALGNEQFF. The CDR3 DNA reads as TGTGCCAGCAGCTTATCACTAGCGCTGGGCAATGAGCAGTTCTTC.

The chain combines TRBV28 with TRBJ2-7; TRBD1 matches at 9 bases. Germline CDR1 MDHEN, CDR2 SYDVKM. V dropped 4 bases and J dropped 6; count of bases not matched to a gene: 10. This CDR3 has 15 amino acids. The CDR3 region is CASSSLSGTGFEQYF. CDR3 nucleotides: TGTGCCAGCAGTTCTCTCTCCGGGACAGGGTTCGAGCAGTACTTC. Drawing the rest from reference TRBV28 and TRBJ2-7, the complete variable domain is DVKVTQSSRYLVKRTGEKVFLECVQDMDHENMFWYRQDPGLGLRLIYFSYDVKMKEKGDIPEGYSVSREKKERFSLILESASTNQTSMYLCASSSLSGTGFEQYFGPGTRLTVT.

The J gene is TRBJ2-7, the V gene TRBV27; 12 positions match TRBD2. V gave up 8 bases and J gave up 3 bases; unmatched junction bases: 5. Germline lookup yields CDR1 MNHEY and CDR2 SMNVEV (reference sequence). There are 14 residues in the CDR3. Here the CDR3 reads CASGRLAGVYEQYF. CDR3 bases: TGTGCCAGCGGAAGACTAGCGGGAGTCTACGAGCAGTACTTC.

The chain couples TRBV30 to TRBJ2-2; no firm D call. This CDR3 is built from 13 residues. V was clipped by 0 bases and J by 5 bases, with 7 bases between them. Germline V gene sequence: CDR1 GTSNPN, CDR2 SVGIG (reference sequence). CDR3 region: CAWSVGKTGELFF. For the CDR3, the DNA is TGTGCCTGGAGTGTGGGAAAAACCGGGGAGCTGTTTTTT.

The sample holds one count of this clone. The chain employs TRBV4-3 and TRBJ2-7; D not certain. V was pared by 4 bases and J by 0 bases, with 13 bases between. Germline assignment: CDR1 LGHNA and CDR2 YSLEER. The CDR3 runs 15 residues. The CDR3 spells CASSPRGRNSYEQYF. CDR3 DNA: TGCGCCAGCAGCCCCCGAGGCAGAAACTCCTACGAGCAGTACTTC.

The chain is built from TRBV5-6 and TRBJ2-1; D remains unclear. Germline CDR1 reads SGHDT; CDR2 reads YYEEEE. The CDR3 totals 11 residues. With 7 bases removed from V and 10 bases from J, the gap between germline ends came to 12 bases. CDR3 nucleotides: TGTGCCAGCGGGTCTCTCAGAGAGCAGTTCTTC. Amino acid sequence: CASGSLREQFF.

The chain carries TRBV10-1 and TRBJ2-5; D tentatively reads TRBD1 or TRBD2 (5 bases each). With 6 bases removed from V and 6 bases from J, the gap between germline ends came to 17 bases. The length of the CDR3 is 14 residues. The germline CDR1 and CDR2 sequences are WNHNN and SYGVQD (reference sequence). The CDR3 nucleotides read TGCGCCAGCAGGCCGGGGCAGGGAGATCAGACCCAGTACTTC. Translated, it gives CASRPGQGDQTQYF.

The chain joins TRBV13 to TRBJ2-1, with 10 bases that match TRBD2. Losses at the gene ends were 1 base for V and 6 bases for J; bases not matched to a gene: 12. The CDR3 spans 18 residues. Looked up from germline, CDR1 is PRHDT and CDR2 is FYEKMQ (reference sequence). This CDR3 is CASSLEASGRGGSNEQFF. CDR3 bases: TGTGCCAGCAGCTTAGAAGCTAGCGGGAGAGGCGGATCCAATGAGCAGTTCTTC. Full variable domain (rest looked up from reference TRBV13 and TRBJ2-1): AAGVIQSPRHLIKEKRETATLKCYPIPRHDTVYWYQQGPGQDPQFLISFYEKMQSDKGSIPDRFSAQQFSDYHSELNMSSLELGDSALYFCASSLEASGRGGSNEQFFGPGTRLTVL.

CDR3 loop: CSVVLGPNYGYTF. CDR3 DNA: TGCAGCGTTGTGTTAGGCCCTAACTATGGCTACACCTTC. V usage is TRBV29-1 and J usage is TRBJ1-2; no clear D gene. The germline V gene encodes CDR1 SQVTM and CDR2 ANQGSEA. The V end was cut by 4 bases, the J end by 0 bases, with 9 bases between. There are 13 residues in the CDR3.

The genes are TRBV5-6 and TRBJ2-7; 9 bases agree with TRBD2. In germline, CDR1 is SGHDT, CDR2 YYEEEE. Trimming removed 7 bases from V and 6 bases from J; junction bases left unmatched: 8. The CDR3 has 13 residues. The CDR3 spells CASGGLAFREQYF. CDR3 DNA sequence: TGTGCCAGCGGGGGACTAGCCTTTCGCGAGCAGTACTTC.

On this clone itself: Other DNA sequences of this sample code for an identical CDR3. The rearrangement links TRBV5-6 to TRBJ2-2; D call uncertain. Germline CDR1 reads SGHDT; CDR2 reads YYEEEE. V was cut by 0 bases and J by 1 base, with 4 bases left in between. This CDR3 spans 14 amino acids. The CDR3: CASSLGQNTGELFF. The CDR3 nucleotides read TGTGCCAGCAGCTTGGGTCAGAACACCGGGGAGCTGTTTTTT.

About this clone itself: At the DNA level, this CDR3 is encoded by other sequences in the same sample as well. The chain is built from TRBV7-3 and TRBJ2-1, with no clear D. In germline, CDR1 is SGHTA, CDR2 FQGTGA. The CDR3 has 15 amino acids. Trimming took off 2 bases at V and 0 bases at J, with 8 bases between the two ends. This chain's CDR3 is CASSLGVSSYNEQFF. The CDR3 DNA reads as TGTGCCAGCAGCTTAGGGGTTAGCTCCTACAATGAGCAGTTCTTC.

V usage is TRBV7-9 and J usage is TRBJ1-2; TRBD1 might be the D (5 bases). The CDR3 contains 12 residues. The V and J ends lost 4 bases and 8 bases respectively, with 11 bases between them. Germline loops: CDR1 SEHNR, CDR2 FQNEAQ (reference sequence). The CDR3 DNA reads TGTGCCAGCAGCTCGGGACCCTCGGGCTACACCTTC. As protein: CASSSGPSGYTF.

The chain joins TRBV9 to TRBJ2-5, with D perhaps matching TRBD1 or TRBD2 (6 bases each). V was clipped by 2 bases and J by 4 bases, with 15 bases between them. CDR3 length: 15 residues. The germline V gene has CDR1 SGDLS and CDR2 YYNGEE. The CDR3 spells CASSVGGAGAETQYF. In DNA, the CDR3 is TGTGCCAGCAGCGTTGGCGGGGCAGGGGCAGAGACCCAGTACTTC.

The rearrangement joins TRBV10-3 to TRBJ2-7, with 9 bases matching TRBD2. With V trimmed by 4 bases and J by 3 bases, 4 bases remained unmatched. The V gene's germline CDR1 is ENHRY and CDR2 SYGVKD. CDR3 length equals 14 residues. In DNA, the CDR3 is TGTGCCATCAGTGCCGATAGCGGGAGCTACGAGCAGTACTTC. The encoded protein is CAISADSGSYEQYF.

J is TRBJ2-7 and V is TRBV4-2, with TRBD2 matching 7 bases. CDR1 LGHNA and CDR2 YNFKEQ come from the germline V gene. J gave up 5 bases and V 4 bases, and 11 bases lay outside the gene matches. The CDR3 consists of 15 residues. This CDR3 reads CASSLGRASDDEQYF. As DNA, the CDR3 is TGTGCCAGCAGCCTTGGGAGGGCTAGCGATGACGAGCAGTACTTC.

This sequence joins TRBV20-1 and TRBJ1-1; no reliable D call. The V and J ends lost 7 bases and 9 bases respectively, with 15 bases between them. This CDR3 spans 11 amino acids. Germline CDR1 and CDR2: DFQATT and SNEGSKA (reference sequence). The CDR3 protein is CSVPNPPKAFF. CDR3 nucleotides: TGCAGTGTCCCAAACCCGCCTAAAGCTTTCTTT.

Comment on this clone: Distinct nucleotide sequences in the sample also encode this CDR3. The chain couples TRBV7-3 to TRBJ1-1; D gene ambiguous. Trimming took 1 base from V and 1 from J, leaving 7 bases between them. Germline CDR1 reads SGHTA; CDR2 reads FQGTGA. This CDR3 comprises 14 residues. The CDR3: CASSLSGGNTEAFF. The CDR3 bases are TGTGCCAGCAGCTTAAGCGGCGGGAACACTGAAGCTTTCTTT.

About this clone itself: Distinct nucleotide sequences in the sample also encode this CDR3. V and J are TRBV5-6 and TRBJ1-5, with D perhaps matching TRBD1 (5 bases). The CDR3 is 12 amino acids. V lost 4 bases, J lost 6 bases, and 8 bases lay in between. CDR1 is SGHDT, CDR2 YYEEEE, per germline. CDR3 DNA sequence: TGTGCCAGCAGCCGGGGGGGTCAGCCCCAGCATTTT. This sequence encodes CASSRGGQPQHF.

This clone appeared a single time. This rearrangement joins TRBV7-6 to TRBJ1-2; D is undetermined. Trimming removed 5 bases from V and 0 bases from J, with 13 bases in between. CDR1 is SGHVS and CDR2 is FNYEAQ in the germline V gene. This CDR3 has 15 residues. The DNA of the CDR3 is TGTGCCAGCAGCCCGAACAGCAATCCTAACTATGGCTACACCTTC. It specifies CASSPNSNPNYGYTF.

The V gene is TRBV19, the J gene TRBJ1-1; D perhaps matches TRBD1 (5 bases). Germline CDR1 and CDR2: LNHDA and SQIVND (reference sequence). The CDR3 sequence is 12 residues long. V shed 3 bases and J shed 8 bases, with 10 bases lying between them. DNA for the CDR3: TGTGCCAGTAGTATGGGGCGGACAGAAGCTTTCTTT. It yields the protein CASSMGRTEAFF.

As concerns this clone: The same CDR3 is also encoded by other DNA sequences in this sample. This chain joins TRBV19 and TRBJ2-1; D not resolved. Germline-derived CDR1 and CDR2 are LNHDA and SQIVND (reference sequence). The CDR3 contains 13 residues. Trimming removed 5 bases from V and 2 bases from J, with 7 bases in between. CDR3 sequence: CASSLGAYNEQFF. The CDR3, as DNA: TGTGCCAGTAGTTTAGGAGCCTACAATGAGCAGTTCTTC.